Following are 32 T cell receptor beta chains from one sample sequenced in a study of OX40 agonist ivuxolimab in advanced cancers. Sequencing was performed with immunoSEQ multiplex PCR; in TCRdb, only in-frame clones are kept and a portion is missing. The top ten hold around 4.8% of the sample, which has about 30,000 clones, 75% to 95% seen once. This sample comprised CD4+ or CD8+ T cells sorted from blood, obtained in a trial of the OX40 agonist ivuxolimab. Every receptor here comes from an adult with an advanced solid tumor such as melanoma, head and neck, liver or kidney cancer.

This clone was observed a few times. This CDR3 reads CAGSSGVGNEQFF. Written as DNA, the CDR3 is TGTGCCGGGAGTAGCGGGGTGGGCAATGAGCAGTTCTTC. V and J are TRBV9 and TRBJ2-1; 8 bases map to TRBD2. Germline CDR1 and CDR2: SGDLS and YYNGEE. With V trimmed by 10 bases and J by 6 bases, 9 bases remained unmatched. This CDR3 has 13 residues.

This chain joins TRBV4-3 and TRBJ1-2; D is perhaps TRBD1 (5 bases). V was clipped by 0 bases and J by 3 bases, with 14 bases between them. Germline CDR1 is LGHNA and CDR2 is YSLEER. The length of the CDR3 is 16 residues. The CDR3 protein is CASSQEVATAYYGYTF. In DNA, the CDR3 is TGCGCCAGCAGCCAAGAGGTCGCGACAGCTTACTATGGCTACACCTTC.

J is TRBJ2-3 and V is TRBV9; a possible D gene is TRBD1 (5 bases). CDR1 is SGDLS and CDR2 is YYNGEE in the germline V gene. The CDR3 is 14 amino acids. V lost 7 bases, J lost 4 bases, and 16 bases lay in between. The CDR3 sequence is CASSEEGVPDTQYF. CDR3 sequence (DNA): TGTGCCAGCTCCGAGGAAGGGGTCCCAGATACGCAGTATTTT.

Regarding this clone: This sample also contains other DNA sequences that code for the same CDR3. The rearrangement links TRBV27 to TRBJ2-1, with D possibly being TRBD2 (5 bases). The germline V gene has CDR1 MNHEY and CDR2 SMNVEV (reference sequence). The V end lost 2 bases, the J end lost 8 bases, and 7 bases lay between the germline ends. The CDR3 runs to 12 residues. This CDR3 reads CASSLLGDEQFF. In nucleotides, the CDR3 is TGTGCCAGCAGTTTACTCGGGGATGAGCAGTTCTTC.

This chain uses TRBV19 with TRBJ2-3; D might be TRBD1 (6 bases). Per the germline V gene, CDR1 is LNHDA and CDR2 is SQIVND (reference sequence). This CDR3 contains 15 residues. The germline V and J ends were trimmed by 4 bases and 0 bases, with 11 bases remaining between them. CDR3 protein: CASSNRTASTDTQYF. The CDR3 nucleotides are TGTGCCAGTAGTAACCGGACAGCTAGCACAGATACGCAGTATTTT.

The rearrangement uses TRBV27 and TRBJ2-1; 12 bases agree with TRBD1. The CDR3 contains 14 residues. Trimming removed 4 bases from V and 7 bases from J; junction bases left unmatched: 2. Looked up from germline, CDR1 is MNHEY and CDR2 is SMNVEV (reference sequence). CDR3 sequence: CASSWDRGRNEQFF. The CDR3 nucleotides read TGTGCCAGCAGTTGGGACAGGGGGCGAAATGAGCAGTTCTTC.

V usage is TRBV11-2 and J usage is TRBJ1-2; maybe TRBD1 (5 bases). With 1 base removed from V and 2 bases from J, the gap between germline ends came to 11 bases. Germline assignment: CDR1 SGHAT and CDR2 FQNNGV. CDR3 length: 15 residues. CDR3 in amino acids: CASSLGPGTNYGYTF. The CDR3 DNA follows: TGTGCCAGCAGCTTAGGTCCGGGGACGAACTATGGCTACACCTTC.

The chain uses TRBV7-8 and TRBJ2-5, with a tentative D call TRBD2 (6 bases). The CDR3 loop spans 13 amino acids. Trimming took 5 bases from V and 7 from J, leaving 14 bases between them. Germline V CDR1 and CDR2: SGHVS, FQNEAQ. In nucleotides, the CDR3 is TGTGCCAGCAGCCTCTCAGACGGGGGGACCCAGTACTTC. Amino acids: CASSLSDGGTQYF.

The V and J genes are TRBV19 and TRBJ2-7; 7 bases map to TRBD1. The CDR3 sequence is 13 residues long. V lost 1 base, J lost 4 bases, and 1 base stayed unmatched. Germline V gene data show CDR1 as LNHDA and CDR2 as SQIVND (reference sequence). The chain's CDR3 is CASSIGQGYEQYF. In nucleotides, the CDR3 is TGTGCCAGTAGTATAGGACAGGGTTACGAGCAGTACTTC.

The rearrangement links TRBV6-6 to TRBJ2-2, with D possibly matching TRBD1 (6 bases). The V gene lost 5 bases and the J gene lost 1 base, with 11 bases spanning the gap. CDR3 length: 15 amino acids. The germline V gene has CDR1 MNHNY and CDR2 SVGAGI (reference sequence). This chain's CDR3 is CASSRTEKNTGELFF. The CDR3 DNA is TGTGCCAGCAGTCGGACAGAAAAGAACACCGGGGAGCTGTTTTTT.

This clone was found a few times. The chain joins TRBV5-1 to TRBJ1-2, with TRBD1 identical over 8 bases. CDR1 is SGHRS, CDR2 YFSETQ, per germline. Germline trimming cut 6 bases from V and 0 bases from J; bases unmatched to any gene: 7. The CDR3 contains 15 residues. DNA for the CDR3: TGCGCCAGCAAACTACAGGGGGGACCTAACTATGGCTACACCTTC. Its protein is CASKLQGGPNYGYTF.

The rearrangement uses TRBV9 and TRBJ2-1, with 7 bases aligning to TRBD1. This CDR3 is built from 15 residues. The J segment lost 4 bases and the V segment lost 3 bases, leaving 7 bases of the junction unmatched. The germline CDR1 and CDR2 sequences are SGDLS and YYNGEE. The CDR3 coding sequence is TGTGCCAGCAGCGCCTCGGGACAGATATACAATGAGCAGTTCTTC. This gives the protein CASSASGQIYNEQFF.

The J gene is TRBJ1-4, the V gene TRBV7-8, with TRBD1 matching over 9 bases. Losses at the gene ends were 1 base for V and 0 bases for J; bases not matched to a gene: 6. The CDR3 is 18 residues long. From germline, CDR1 is SGHVS and CDR2 FQNEAQ. This CDR3 reads CASSLDPGQGATNEKLFF. Here the CDR3 DNA reads TGTGCCAGCAGCTTAGACCCGGGACAGGGAGCAACTAATGAAAAACTGTTTTTT.

The chain uses TRBV2 and TRBJ2-7, with D maybe TRBD1 (5 bases). Germline CDR1 SNHLY, CDR2 FYNNEI. CDR3 length equals 14 residues. The V and J ends lost 4 bases and 0 bases respectively, with 10 bases between them. Here the CDR3 DNA reads TGTGCCAGCAGTGTCTTCGACAGCTCCTACGAGCAGTACTTC. Protein sequence: CASSVFDSSYEQYF.

In nucleotides, the CDR3 is TGTGCCATCAGTGACGTGGGGGTGAGGTCCTACAATGAGCAGTTCTTC. Translated, it gives CAISDVGVRSYNEQFF. The chain employs TRBV10-3 and TRBJ2-1; the D gene could be TRBD1 or TRBD2 (5 bases each). Trimming removed 3 bases from V and 1 base from J, with 13 bases in between. Per the germline V gene, CDR1 is ENHRY and CDR2 is SYGVKD. CDR3 size: 16 residues.

The V and J genes are TRBV9 and TRBJ2-3, with TRBD2 matching 9 bases. V was pared by 4 bases and J by 4 bases, with 7 bases of the junction left unmatched. CDR1 SGDLS and CDR2 YYNGEE come from the germline V gene. This CDR3 region has 15 residues. CDR3 amino acids: CASSILAGEADTQYF. CDR3 nucleotides: TGTGCCAGCAGCATTTTAGCGGGAGAGGCAGATACGCAGTATTTT. Complete variable domain (other parts from reference TRBV9 and TRBJ2-3): DSGVTQTPKHLITATGQRVTLRCSPRSGDLSVYWYQQSLDQGLQFLIQYYNGEERAKGNILERFSAQQFPDLHSELNLSSLELGDSALYFCASSILAGEADTQYFGPGTRLTVL.

This clone was seen a few times. The rearrangement uses TRBV9 and TRBJ1-1; 7 bases map to TRBD1. Germline loops: CDR1 SGDLS, CDR2 YYNGEE. The J segment lost 4 bases and the V segment lost 4 bases, leaving 4 bases of the junction unmatched. The CDR3 spans 13 residues. This chain's CDR3 is CASSPTGRTEAFF. The CDR3 nucleotides read TGTGCCAGCAGCCCGACAGGGCGCACTGAAGCTTTCTTT.

The chain is built from TRBV13 and TRBJ2-7, with 10 nucleotides matching TRBD2. This CDR3 has 16 residues. Germline loops: CDR1 PRHDT, CDR2 FYEKMQ (reference sequence). Germline trimming cut 4 bases from V and 0 bases from J; bases unmatched to any gene: 6. The CDR3 sequence: CASSYHSSGSSYEQYF. The DNA of the CDR3 is TGTGCCAGCAGCTACCATTCTAGCGGGAGCTCCTACGAGCAGTACTTC.

The V gene is TRBV9, the J gene TRBJ2-5; 13 nucleotides match TRBD2. This CDR3 has 18 amino acids. J gave up 5 bases and V 3 bases, and 13 bases lay outside the gene matches. From germline, CDR1 is SGDLS and CDR2 YYNGEE. CDR3 region: CASSGEGLAGSERETQYF. CDR3 bases: TGTGCCAGCAGCGGTGAGGGACTAGCGGGGTCCGAAAGGGAGACCCAGTACTTC.

The chain has TRBV27 and TRBJ1-1; no firm D call. The V gene lost 5 bases and the J gene lost 1 base, with 14 bases spanning the gap. The CDR3 consists of 15 residues. In germline, CDR1 is MNHEY, CDR2 SMNVEV (reference sequence). The CDR3 here is CASSEHPGENTEAFF. The DNA of the CDR3 is TGTGCCAGCAGTGAACACCCCGGGGAGAACACTGAAGCTTTCTTT.

The CDR3 DNA reads TGTGCCAGTGCTGCCGGGCCTCTTAATGAGCAGTTCTTC. It is translated as CASAAGPLNEQFF. The rearrangement joins TRBV19 to TRBJ2-1; D is ambiguous. Trimming took 8 bases from V and 7 from J, leaving 15 bases between them. The CDR3 consists of 13 residues. Germline V CDR1 and CDR2: LNHDA, SQIVND (reference sequence). Using reference TRBV19 and TRBJ2-1 for the parts outside the CDR3, the full variable domain is DGGITQSPKYLFRKEGQNVTLSCEQNLNHDAMYWYRQDPGQGLRLIYYSQIVNDFQKGDIAEGYSVSREKKESFPLTVTSAQKNPTAFYLCASAAGPLNEQFFGPGTRLTVL.

The gene calls are TRBV18 and TRBJ1-5; TRBD1 matches 11 bases. The CDR3 extends over 16 amino acids. Germline V CDR1 and CDR2: KGHSH, LQKENI. V lost 4 bases to trimming and J lost 0 bases; unmatched junction nucleotides: 2. The CDR3 sequence is CASSQGTGGSNQPQHF. The DNA for the CDR3 is TGTGCCAGCTCACAAGGGACAGGGGGTAGCAATCAGCCCCAGCATTTT.

The chain couples TRBV7-3 to TRBJ1-1; D unresolved. CDR3 length: 14 amino acids. The germline gives CDR1 SGHTA, CDR2 FQGTGA. V was trimmed by 4 bases and J by 5 bases, leaving 14 bases between them. CDR3 bases: TGTGCCAGCAGCTCCACGACGTGGGGTACTGAAGCTTTCTTT. It encodes CASSSTTWGTEAFF.

This clone is deemed medium-sized. The chain links TRBV9 to TRBJ1-2; 8 bases line up with TRBD1. The V segment lost 0 bases and the J segment 7 bases; nucleotides outside the gene matches: 5. Germline CDR1 reads SGDLS; CDR2 reads YYNGEE. This CDR3 is built from 14 residues. CDR3 coding DNA: TGTGCCAGCAGCGTAGAGGACAGGGCGGTTGGCTACACCTTC. Translated: CASSVEDRAVGYTF.

This sequence joins TRBV20-1 and TRBJ2-7; no clear D. Germline CDR1 DFQATT, CDR2 SNEGSKA (reference sequence). This CDR3 comprises 11 residues. Trimming removed 6 bases from V and 0 bases from J, with 6 bases in between. In DNA, the CDR3 is TGCAGTGCGGTCTACTCCTACGAGCAGTACTTC. It translates to CSAVYSYEQYF.

The V and J genes are TRBV11-2 and TRBJ1-1, with a weak D call TRBD1 (6 bases). Germline CDR1 reads SGHAT; CDR2 reads FQNNGV. There are 18 residues in the CDR3. V was shortened by 7 bases and J by 3 bases, with 27 bases between the two germline ends. DNA of the CDR3: TGTGCCAGCACCCTTAACCATAGGGGGGAATGGGGGTACACTGAAGCTTTCTTT. It specifies CASTLNHRGEWGYTEAFF.

The chain joins TRBV4-1 to TRBJ2-7, with D possibly being TRBD2 (6 bases). This CDR3 has 13 amino acids. Germline CDR1 reads MGHRA; CDR2 reads YSYEKL. V lost 1 base to trimming and J lost 7 bases, with 11 bases between them. The CDR3 loop reads CASSQVGSLEQYF. The CDR3 nucleotides read TGCGCCAGCAGCCAAGTCGGGAGTCTTGAGCAGTACTTC.

The V call is TRBV14, the J call TRBJ2-1; 8 nucleotides match TRBD2. CDR1 is SGHDN, CDR2 FVKESK, per germline. J gave up 6 bases and V 2 bases, and 9 bases lay outside the gene matches. The CDR3 has 16 amino acids. The CDR3 loop is CASSQHGAGDGNEQFF. Here the CDR3 DNA reads TGTGCCAGCAGCCAACACGGAGCGGGAGATGGCAATGAGCAGTTCTTC.

This clone is judged medium-sized. The rearrangement links TRBV6-5 to TRBJ1-1; D is possibly TRBD1 (5 bases). The CDR3 has 15 amino acids. V dropped 5 bases and J dropped 5 bases, with 18 bases sitting between them. CDR1 and CDR2 from the germline V gene are MNHEY and SVGAGI. This chain's CDR3 is CASSRSQVGGTEAFF. CDR3 in DNA: TGTGCCAGCAGTCGCTCACAGGTAGGAGGGACTGAAGCTTTCTTT.

The chain combines TRBV6-6 with TRBJ2-7; a weak D match, TRBD1 (5 bases). Germline V CDR1 and CDR2: MNHNY, SVGAGI (reference sequence). Trimming shortened V by 3 bases and J by 3 bases, and 15 bases separated the two germline ends. CDR3 length: 15 residues. Written as DNA, the CDR3 is TGTGCCAGCAGTTATTCTCCCCAGGGAAGCTACGAGCAGTACTTC. Translating gives CASSYSPQGSYEQYF.

V usage is TRBV28 and J usage is TRBJ2-7; perhaps TRBD2 as D (6 bases). The germline V gene encodes CDR1 MDHEN and CDR2 SYDVKM. This CDR3 comprises 16 residues. Trimming took off 5 bases at V and 7 bases at J, with 24 bases between the two ends. The CDR3 nucleotides are TGTGCCAGCAGTCCGACTACCGGGACCCGGAGGGGTGAGCAGTACTTC. This gives the protein CASSPTTGTRRGEQYF.

V and J are TRBV6-1 and TRBJ1-1; TRBD1 matches at 8 bases. Germline V gene data show CDR1 as MNHNS and CDR2 as SASEGT. V shed 4 bases and J 6 bases; nucleotides not matched to a gene: 10. The CDR3 is 15 amino acids. CDR3 nucleotides: TGTGCCAGCAGTGGTCGGGCAGGGGGCGCGTCTGAAGCTTTCTTT. This gives the protein CASSGRAGGASEAFF.